This record covers a single T cell receptor beta chain. No antigen is known for it. Clones were read by immunoSEQ multiplex PCR, and TCRdb kept only the in-frame ones, dropping some. The table shows more than 15,000 clones, with around two thirds occurring only once. The data belong to a study of OX40 agonist ivuxolimab in advanced cancers. Study-level findings and limits: Some nonresponders additionally presented with little normalized T-cell clonal expansion.

The germline V gene encodes CDR1 SGDLS and CDR2 YYNGEE. This CDR3 comprises 16 residues. With 5 bases removed from V and 4 bases from J, the gap between germline ends came to 21 bases. This rearrangement joins TRBV9 to TRBJ1-2; D is perhaps TRBD1 (5 bases). This sample comprised CD4+ or CD8+ T cells sorted from blood, obtained in a trial of the OX40 agonist ivuxolimab. The TCR comes from an adult with an advanced solid tumor such as melanoma, head and neck, liver or kidney cancer. The chain's CDR3 is CASRKGRGREGYGYTF. Here the CDR3 DNA reads TGTGCCAGCAGGAAGGGAAGGGGCCGGGAGGGCTATGGCTACACCTTC.